The following is a T cell receptor beta chain sequence with its context. It lacks a known antigen. Base qualities were left out, and no much larger clone turns up one base away. Participants in the prospective study were aged roughly 18 to 100 years, lived in approximately 26 United States geographic areas, and enrolled through a virtual design. Cohort assignment in the prospective study relied on participant-reported clinical history from a screening survey and a study questionnaire. For ImmuneRACE Cohort 3, a participant was defined as recovered based on two consecutive negative NP/OP PCR tests, clearance by a healthcare professional, or resolution of symptoms. In the prospective study, mobile phlebotomists collected whole blood, serum and a nasopharyngeal or oropharyngeal swab from each participant. Additional blood draws and questionnaires over an approximately 2-month period could optionally be provided by prospective study participants. Blood samples from the prospective study were shipped frozen or at room temperature prior to DNA extraction.

This specimen comes from a study of blood T cell repertoires in COVID-19 (dated by TCRdb to the early 2020s). Notes on the research overall: Samples from collaborators originated in the United States, Italy and Spain and spanned both the acute and convalescent phases of COVID-19. The repertoires were made available in a free public database intended to serve as a resource for research on the immune response to SARS-CoV-2. Nearly every sample came with metadata listing a de-identified subject ID, COVID-19 status, age in years and sex. Subjects who had been exposed to COVID-19, were actively infected with it, or had recovered from it provided the deeply sampled blood TCRbeta repertoires that made up the dataset. Where available, HLA class I and class II types were taken from metadata supplied by the sample provider and were not determined by assay-based typing. The material from the prospective study consisted of cDNA or gDNA derived from T cells, B-cell-depleted T cells, or PBMCs. Samples were obtained from the ongoing ImmuneRACE study (first 160 participants) and from about 1,300 subjects provided by 6 global collaborators. Summary of the overall study and its limitations: Clinical and demographic metadata were provided uncurated, with the amount varying by source and participant.

CDR1 SQVTM and CDR2 ANQGSEA are derived from the germline V gene. From the cysteine through the phenylalanine, the CDR3 covers 13 amino acids. This entry keeps only the CDR3 DNA: 39 bases, framed from base 1. V is clipped by 4 bases and J by 7 bases, and the sequence between their germline boundaries is 16 bases long. TCRbeta CDR3 regions were amplified from genomic DNA using the immunoSEQ Assay, a bias-controlled multiplex PCR. In the original analysis: The number of nucleated cells in each sample was estimated by amplification of reference gene primers within the assay. Sequence reads were collapsed and filtered to measure the absolute abundance of every unique TCRbeta CDR3 rearrangement. Productive Simpson clonality was computed per sample as the square root of Simpson's diversity index over productive rearrangements. Imported from immuneACCESS, the table was reduced by TCRdb to in-frame sequences with V and J called. These copies leave out some clones; in studies compared against another copy, an unresolved V gene accounts for under half, and the cause of the remainder is not known. That table supplies the V and J calls and clone size; D and trimming were determined from the DNA. Recorded for this sample are a few hundred thousand clones; 80% to 90% of them occurred a single time. The ten largest make up around 7.9% of the sample.

The sequence joins TRBV29-1 to TRBJ1-1; TRBD1 is a possible D gene, resting on 5 matching bases. The sample taken for sequencing was PBMCs or T cells enriched from blood (not recorded which). The TCR comes from a woman in her sixties or seventies who had recovered from COVID-19. The CDR3 has the sequence CSVGRDFGGEAFF. The bases read TGCAGCGTTGGCCGGGACTTTGGGGGTGAAGCTTTCTTT.